This T cell receptor (beta chain) was found in a study of CD8 T cell repertoires and HIV-1 epitope variants. Some clones are missing from TCRdb's copy, which holds only in-frame ones; the method was immunoSEQ multiplex PCR. The table lists about 95,000 clones, roughly 77% of them singletons, with more than 25% in the top ten. CDR3 length: 16 residues. Germline CDR1 is LGHNA and CDR2 is YSLEER. Trimming shortened V by 3 bases and J by 0 bases, and 9 bases separated the two germline ends. The sequenced sample consisted of uncultured baseline CD8+ T cells from peripheral blood mononuclear cells (PBMCs). The chain links TRBV4-3 to TRBJ1-6, with D uncertain. The receptor was derived from a male donor with HIV. The DNA for the CDR3 is TGCGCCAGCAGCCAGCTAGGCGGCTCCTATAATTCACCCCTCCACTTT. Translating gives CASSQLGGSYNSPLHF.